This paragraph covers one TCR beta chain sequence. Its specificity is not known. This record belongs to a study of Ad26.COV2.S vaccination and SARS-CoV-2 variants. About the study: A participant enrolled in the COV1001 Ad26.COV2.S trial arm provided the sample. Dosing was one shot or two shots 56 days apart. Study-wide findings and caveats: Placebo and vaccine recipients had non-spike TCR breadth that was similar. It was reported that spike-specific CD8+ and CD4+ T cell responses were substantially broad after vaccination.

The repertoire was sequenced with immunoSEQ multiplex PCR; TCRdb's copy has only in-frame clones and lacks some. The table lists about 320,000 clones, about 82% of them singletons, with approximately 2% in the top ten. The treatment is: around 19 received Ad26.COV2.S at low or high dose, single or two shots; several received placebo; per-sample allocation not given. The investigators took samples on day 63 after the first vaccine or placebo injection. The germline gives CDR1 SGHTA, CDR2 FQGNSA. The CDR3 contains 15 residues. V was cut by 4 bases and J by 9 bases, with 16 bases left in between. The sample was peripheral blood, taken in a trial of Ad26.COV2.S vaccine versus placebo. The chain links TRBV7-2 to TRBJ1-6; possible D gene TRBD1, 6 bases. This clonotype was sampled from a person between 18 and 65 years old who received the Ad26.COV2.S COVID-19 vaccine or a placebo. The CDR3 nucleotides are TGTGCCAGCAGCTCAGCAGGGGTAGTGACTTCACCCCTCCACTTT. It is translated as CASSSAGVVTSPLHF.